The entry below gives a single T cell receptor beta chain sequence along with its context. Antigen: not known. Sequenced by immunoSEQ multiplex PCR; TCRdb stores in-frame clones only, minus some. This table holds fewer than 50,000 clones, about 85% found once. The data were taken from a study of glioma-infiltrating T cells after dendritic cell vaccination. Findings and limits, study-wide: Estimated pretreatment TIL content predicted outcome after dendritic cell vaccination.

CDR1 MGHDK and CDR2 SYGVNS come from the germline V gene. The V segment lost 1 base and the J segment 3 bases; nucleotides outside the gene matches: 6. CDR3 length: 16 amino acids. This clonotype was sampled from a human donor with glioblastoma. J is TRBJ2-1 and V is TRBV25-1; 7 bases line up with TRBD2. Sequences were derived from blood, sampled before dendritic cell vaccination. Written as DNA, the CDR3 is TGTGCCAGCAGTGAATCCCGGGGAGGGGTCTACAATGAGCAGTTCTTC. Translated, it gives CASSESRGGVYNEQFF.